This T cell receptor (beta chain) emerged from a study of molecular identifiers for immune sequencing clone quantification. Background on the study: Five portions were made in replicates from RNA of 20,000 or 100,000 naive CD8 cells, and four underwent sequencing. The study's findings and limits: Whereas naive cells kept under 1% of molecules in clones above 20 RNA copies, such clones held over 97% in effectors.

This clonotype has a handful of counts. Its antigen is currently unknown. The CDR3 has 12 amino acids. V was pared by 6 bases and J by 1 base, with 9 bases between. Germline CDR1 and CDR2: SQVTM and ANQGSEA. In TCRdb, the PCR reads were re-called with MiXCR into one record per CDR3 protein. The table records more than 70,000 distinct CDR3 sequences, under 25% of them present only once. Naive CD8 sequencing libraries were generated from approximately 20,000 to 1,000,000 sorted cells, with 10%, 30% or 50% RNA as input. Sorting isolated naive CD8 T cells as CD8+CD4-CCR7+CD45RA+ events. The source is a human donor in good health. Some libraries in this study had Jurkat cell RNA spiked in. The chain carries TRBV29-1 and TRBJ2-5; D tentatively reads TRBD1 or TRBD2 (6 bases each). The sequencing sample was made of naive CD8+ T cells from blood, with Jurkat cell RNA spiked in. This sample's subset: FACS-sorted CD8+CD4-CCR7+CD45RA+ naive T cells. CDR3 protein: CSVRDIQETQYF. CDR3 coding DNA: TGCAGCGTGCGGGACATCCAAGAGACCCAGTACTTC.